Sequencing of this TCR beta chain was carried out in a study of shared clonotypes between healthy human individuals. The CDR3 has 14 amino acids. CDR1 is SEHNR and CDR2 is FQNEAQ in the germline V gene (reference sequence). Trimming took off 3 bases at V and 4 bases at J, with 13 bases between the two ends. Several immunoSEQ 96-well plates shared each subset's DNA, each plate a replicate. Profiled with immunoSEQ multiplex PCR; TCRdb holds only in-frame clones, not every one. Among 1.6 million or so clones listed, roughly 97% were seen once. The chain carries TRBV7-9 and TRBJ2-7; D unclear. This sequence originates from a man aged 30 to 39 in good health. Sequencing was done on a sample of naive CD4+ T cells sorted from blood. Indicated subset: CD45RA+ positively selected. The CDR3 spells CASSFSAVTYEQYF. DNA of the CDR3: TGTGCCAGCAGCTTCTCTGCCGTTACATACGAGCAGTACTTC.